A single sample is the source of the 14 T cell receptor beta chains below, sequenced in a study of read filtering for tumor transcriptome and immune sequencing. Molecular barcoded adaptors covering alpha/delta and beta/gamma chains were used on approximately 400 ng RNA. TCRdb independently ran MiXCR on the reads; one entry per CDR3 protein. Seen here are roughly 130,000 distinct CDR3 sequences, approximately 13% observed once, and the top ten hold around 10%. Sequencing was done on a sample of a population of CD138-negative cells sorted from bone marrow. The receptors were sampled from a donor at least 40 years old with multiple myeloma.

Details on this clonotype: This may come from a read error, since a much larger clone is one base off. The chain couples TRBV10-3 to TRBJ2-3; TRBD2 matches at 10 bases. CDR3 size: 16 residues. The V and J ends lost 2 bases and 5 bases, in that order; junction bases with no gene match: 7. From germline, CDR1 is ENHRY and CDR2 SYGVKD. The CDR3 DNA sequence: TGTGCCATCAGTGAGCCCGCTAGCGGGAGAGGAGATACGCAGTATTTT. It yields the protein CAISEPASGRGDTQYF.

Remarks on this clonotype: The germline gene is not matched at one end of the junction; a read error may be the cause. This chain links TRBV3-1 with TRBJ2-5, with TRBD2 as a possible D gene (6 bases). Germline assignment: CDR1 LGHDT and CDR2 YNNKEL (reference sequence). The CDR3 totals 14 residues. The CDR3 DNA reads as TGTGCCAGCAGTCAAGCGGGTTTCCAAGAGACCCAGTACTTC. It is translated as CASSQAGFQETQYF.

This clonotype appeared many times. V and J are TRBV7-6 and TRBJ2-1; D uncertain. Looked up from germline, CDR1 is SGHVS and CDR2 is FNYEAQ. Trimming removed 2 bases at V and 9 bases at J, with 14 bases between. The length of the CDR3 is 14 residues. The CDR3 DNA reads TGTGCCAGCAGCTTAATGATGGCCGAGACTGAGCAGTTCTTC. The encoded protein is CASSLMMAETEQFF.

There are many counts of this clonotype. The chain couples TRBV9 to TRBJ2-6; tentative D call: TRBD2 (5 bases). CDR3 length: 17 residues. CDR1 and CDR2 from the germline V gene are SGDLS and YYNGEE. V was clipped by 3 bases and J by 0 bases, with 13 bases between them. The CDR3 spells CASSGLGSDSGANVLTF. In nucleotides, the CDR3 is TGTGCCAGCAGCGGACTGGGTAGCGACTCTGGGGCCAACGTCCTGACTTTC. Combining the CDR3 with reference TRBV9 and TRBJ2-6 gives the whole variable domain DSGVTQTPKHLITATGQRVTLRCSPRSGDLSVYWYQQSLDQGLQFLIQYYNGEERAKGNILERFSAQQFPDLHSELNLSSLELGDSALYFCASSGLGSDSGANVLTFGAGSRLTVL.

This clonotype was counted at least ten times. The chain links TRBV5-1 to TRBJ2-7; D is perhaps TRBD1 or TRBD2 (7 bases each). Looked up from germline, CDR1 is SGHRS and CDR2 is YFSETQ. Trimming left V 4 bases short and J 2 bases short, with 13 bases between. This CDR3 spans 14 amino acids. CDR3 DNA: TGCGCCAGCAGCGCGAGCGGGACAGCCTACGAGCAGTACTTC. Its protein product is CASSASGTAYEQYF.

This clonotype was found many times. J is TRBJ2-6 and V is TRBV3-1, with D possibly TRBD2 on 5 matching bases. The CDR3 runs 16 residues. Germline lookup yields CDR1 LGHDT and CDR2 YNNKEL (reference sequence). V was cut by 2 bases and J by 0 bases, with 8 bases left in between. CDR3 DNA sequence: TGTGCCAGCAGCCAATGGGGAGACTCTGGGGCCAACGTCCTGACTTTC. Encoded protein: CASSQWGDSGANVLTF.

In this sample, this clonotype turned up many times. In nucleotides, the CDR3 is TGTGCCAGCAGCCCCCGGCATAAGACGCAAGAGACCCAGTACTTC. The encoded protein is CASSPRHKTQETQYF. The J gene is TRBJ2-5, the V gene TRBV21-1; no check of the table's D call, TRBD1, against the DNA was made. TRBV21-1 is described as a pseudogene. CDR3 length: 15 amino acids.

This clonotype was seen repeatedly, ten times or more. V usage is TRBV30 and J usage is TRBJ1-2, with D possibly matching TRBD1 (5 bases). The germline V gene encodes CDR1 GTSNPN and CDR2 SVGIG (reference sequence). The CDR3 is 11 amino acids. V shed 5 bases and J shed 4 bases, with 8 bases lying between them. The CDR3 sequence is CAWGQTYGYTF. CDR3 in DNA: TGTGCCTGGGGACAAACCTATGGCTACACCTTC.

The table lists this clonotype with many counts. The genes are TRBV29-1 and TRBJ2-3, with TRBD1 as a possible D gene (5 bases). The ends were cut back, 4 bases at V and 2 bases at J, with 19 bases in the middle. CDR1 is SQVTM, CDR2 ANQGSEA, per germline. This CDR3 is built from 16 residues. Written as DNA, the CDR3 is TGCAGCGTTGGCCGAGAACAGGCCCGAAACACAGATACGCAGTATTTT. This codes for CSVGREQARNTDTQYF.

This clonotype was seen a few times. The chain carries TRBV10-3 and TRBJ2-2; 9 nucleotides line up with TRBD1. Per the germline V gene, CDR1 is ENHRY and CDR2 is SYGVKD. The CDR3 is 14 amino acids. V lost 10 bases to trimming and J lost 0 bases; unmatched junction nucleotides: 3. CDR3 nucleotides: TGTGCCAACAGGGGGCAGGCGAACACCGGGGAGCTGTTTTTT. This encodes CANRGQANTGELFF.

This rearrangement joins TRBV18 to TRBJ2-2, with D possibly called TRBD1 or TRBD2 (5 bases each). Germline-derived CDR1 and CDR2 are KGHSH and LQKENI. The CDR3 runs to 16 residues. Trimming stripped 2 bases from V and 1 base from J, with 11 bases between. CDR3 in DNA: TGTGCCAGCTCACCAAGGGACCAGGGGAACACCGGGGAGCTGTTTTTT. It encodes CASSPRDQGNTGELFF.

The V and J genes are TRBV3-1 and TRBJ2-3, with TRBD2 matching over 10 bases. This CDR3 is 15 amino acids long. Unmatched junction bases numbered 8, after V lost 4 bases and J lost 7 bases. Germline V CDR1 and CDR2: LGHDT, YNNKEL (reference sequence). CDR3: CASSLTTSGPNTQYF. CDR3 coding DNA: TGTGCCAGCAGCCTTACGACTAGCGGGCCTAATACGCAGTATTTT.

This clonotype has just a few counts. This chain connects TRBV5-1 to TRBJ2-3; 9 bases map to TRBD1. Germline CDR1 and CDR2: SGHRS and YFSETQ. The CDR3 is 12 residues long. Losses at the gene ends were 4 bases for V and 8 bases for J; bases not matched to a gene: 2. CDR3 DNA sequence: TGCGCCAGCAGCGGGGGACAGGGTACGCAGTATTTT. Its translation: CASSGGQGTQYF.

This clonotype occurred many times. The chain couples TRBV11-3 to TRBJ2-5, with D possibly being TRBD2 (6 bases). The ends were cut back, 3 bases at V and 1 base at J, with 9 bases in the middle. This CDR3 comprises 14 residues. Germline V gives CDR1 SGHNT, CDR2 YENEEA. The CDR3 is CASSFRDSQETQYF. The DNA for the CDR3 is TGTGCCAGCAGCTTCCGGGACTCCCAAGAGACCCAGTACTTC. Using reference TRBV11-3 and TRBJ2-5 for the parts outside the CDR3, the full variable domain is EAGVVQSPRYKIIEKKQPVAFWCNPISGHNTLYWYLQNLGQGPELLIRYENEEAVDDSQLPKDRFSAERLKGVDSTLKIQPAELGDSAVYLCASSFRDSQETQYFGPGTRLLVL.